The source of this T cell receptor (beta chain) is a study of a mutant IDH1 vaccine in newly diagnosed glioma. Time point given: baseline, week 1 (first vaccination visit). This sample's treatment: pre-vaccination baseline after standard-of-care therapy. Some clones are missing from TCRdb's copy, which holds only in-frame ones; the method was immunoSEQ multiplex PCR. The repertoire holds about 92,000 clones, with around 77% as singletons. The V gene end was trimmed by 7 bases and the J gene end by 9 bases; junction bases not matched to a gene: 19. This CDR3 region has 17 residues. Germline assignment: CDR1 SGHVS and CDR2 FNYEAQ.

The sample here was PBMCs, taken from a glioma patient treated with radiotherapy, temozolomide or both. The chain has TRBV7-6 and TRBJ2-1; 9 positions match TRBD2. The receptor was isolated from a man aged 35-49 years with glioma. The CDR3 loop reads CASTEEVLAGGRGEQFF. CDR3 in DNA: TGTGCCAGCACCGAAGAAGTACTAGCGGGTGGGAGAGGTGAGCAGTTCTTC.